This TCR beta chain was retrieved from a study of blood T cell repertoires in COVID-19. Study-level background: Both acute and convalescent COVID-19 samples were obtained from the United States, Italy and Spain.

The CDR3 is 15 residues long. Trimming at V came to 2 bases and at J to 1 base, leaving 1 base not matched to a gene. Germline CDR1 is SGHAT and CDR2 is FQDESV (reference sequence). TCRdb keeps only in-frame clones here, not all; method: immunoSEQ multiplex PCR. The data contain about 140,000 clones, more than 65% of them singletons. This receptor was taken from a woman aged 60 to 75 with acute or convalescent COVID-19. This rearrangement joins TRBV11-1 to TRBJ2-2; 7 bases are a match to TRBD1. The sample consisted of peripheral blood. The CDR3 region has the DNA TGTGCCAGCAGCTTACGACAGGGGAACACCGGGGAGCTGTTTTTT. It translates to CASSLRQGNTGELFF.